Reported below is one T cell receptor beta chain. Antigen specificity is unknown. The entry originates in a study of shared clonotypes between healthy human individuals. Study results and caveats: Between a handful of donors, naive CD4 clonotypes were shared at a level of around 4.8%.

Evenly divided among several immunoSEQ plates was the genomic DNA of each subset. Under the authors' procedure: In the immunoSEQ data, sequences were junction-only and lacked quality scores, so filtering differed. Some clones are missing from TCRdb's copy, which holds only in-frame ones; the method was immunoSEQ multiplex PCR. V and J calls and clone size are as listed in that table; D and trimming were resolved from the DNA. Here the sample spans fewer than 2.5 million clones, under 95% being singletons. V was clipped by 2 bases and J by 7 bases, with 17 bases between them. This CDR3 is 15 amino acids long. Germline loops: CDR1 SEHNR, CDR2 FQNEAQ (reference sequence).

The V and J genes are TRBV7-9 and TRBJ1-2, with TRBD1 as a possible D gene (6 bases). The receptor was isolated from a man between 18 and 35 years old in good health. Some clones in this sample may be carry-over from other donors' samples. Material: naive CD4+ T cells from PBMCs. Documented subset: CD45RA+ positively selected. The CDR3 reads CASSLNTGFSVGYTF. The CDR3 bases are TGTGCCAGCAGCTTAAACACAGGGTTCTCGGTTGGCTACACCTTC.